Listed below are T cell receptor beta chains from one sample, sequenced in a study of cytomegalovirus exposure and HLA in healthy donors. The data were produced by immunoSEQ multiplex PCR, yet TCRdb's version contains in-frame clones alone and is incomplete. Counted here are under 150,000 clones, approximately 85% occurring once; the ten biggest clones make up under 2%. The specimen sequenced was PBMCs. The origin of the receptors is a boy aged 5 to 17 in good health and CMV-seronegative. CDR3s leave out the opening cysteine and the closing phenylalanine or tryptophan. Only some rows state a clone size, as once, few, many or a class for expanded clones.

abundance	len	v_gene	CDR3aa
NA	13	TRBV7-2	ASSLAQGAFGELF
NA	12	TRBV7-8	ASSGGRENTEAF
NA	15	TRBV7-2	ASSLARVGTQTYEQY
NA	15	TRBV4-1	ASSHGERGGSRDTQY
NA	12	TRBV6-5	ASSRDRGPNGYT
NA	10	TRBV30	ISVATNEKLF
NA	11	TRBV29-1	SVGQGVTYEQY
once	12	TRBV5-3	ARRGLDMGYGYT
NA	14	TRBV5-8	ASSLIRGFSSYEQY
NA	10	TRBV5-6	ASSLGVETQY
few	12	TRBV30	AWSVRLEGGELF
NA	13	TRBV19	ASSARDRPNQPQH
NA	11	TRBV7-9	ASSLAASAEQF
NA	10	TRBV30	AWSRGSGELF
few	14	TRBV5-1	ASRQGSSSTNEKLF
NA	11	TRBV11-3	ASSSGPSGELF
NA	12	TRBV5-1	ASRSGALGGELF
once	14	TRBV4-1	ASSQVLGQLNTEAF
NA	16	TRBV18	ASSPGLAGGPRNNEQF
NA	13	TRBV27	ASSLGTGGGGLQY
NA	10	TRBV6-5	ASSSLTGELF
NA	10	TRBV29-1	SVFRDRETQY